This section outlines one TCR beta chain sequence together with its context. The data are from a study of blood T cell repertoires in COVID-19. Study-level information: Samples representing acute and convalescent COVID-19 were sourced from the United States, Italy and Spain.

With 0 bases removed from V and 6 bases from J, the gap between germline ends came to 12 bases. The V gene's germline CDR1 is LNHNV and CDR2 YYDKDF (reference sequence). The CDR3 is 14 residues long. As originally analysed: How many nucleated cells were present was estimated from reference gene primer amplification. The protocol was immunoSEQ multiplex PCR, while the TCRdb copy is restricted to in-frame clones and leaves out a portion. V and J calls and clone size are those listed in that table; D and trimming were worked out from the DNA. The profile covers under 350,000 clones, with 80% to 90% appearing a single time and about 4.2% taken by the ten largest.

The sample was peripheral blood. V is TRBV15 and J is TRBJ2-7; D is possibly TRBD2 (5 bases). This receptor was taken from a man in his forties or fifties with acute or convalescent COVID-19. The CDR3, as DNA: TGTGCCACCAGCAGAGATCGGGGTGGCTCCGAGCAGTACTTC. Its translation: CATSRDRGGSEQYF.